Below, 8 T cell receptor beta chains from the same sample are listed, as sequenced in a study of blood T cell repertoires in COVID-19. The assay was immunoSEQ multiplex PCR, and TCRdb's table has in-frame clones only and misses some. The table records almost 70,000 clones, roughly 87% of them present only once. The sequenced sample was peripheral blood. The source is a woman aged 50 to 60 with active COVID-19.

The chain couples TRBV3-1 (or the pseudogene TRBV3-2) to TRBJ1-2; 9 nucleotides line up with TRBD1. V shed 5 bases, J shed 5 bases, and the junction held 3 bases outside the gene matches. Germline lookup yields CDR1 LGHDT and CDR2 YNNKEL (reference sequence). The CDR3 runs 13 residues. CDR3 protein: CASSKGTGYGYTF. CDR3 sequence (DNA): TGTGCCAGCAGCAAAGGGACAGGGTATGGCTACACCTTC.

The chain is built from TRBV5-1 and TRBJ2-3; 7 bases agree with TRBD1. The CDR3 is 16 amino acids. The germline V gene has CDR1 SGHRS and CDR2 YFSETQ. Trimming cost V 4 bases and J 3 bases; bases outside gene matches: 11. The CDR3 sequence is CASSGIDRVVTDTQYF. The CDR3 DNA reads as TGCGCCAGCAGCGGAATAGACAGGGTAGTGACAGATACGCAGTATTTT.

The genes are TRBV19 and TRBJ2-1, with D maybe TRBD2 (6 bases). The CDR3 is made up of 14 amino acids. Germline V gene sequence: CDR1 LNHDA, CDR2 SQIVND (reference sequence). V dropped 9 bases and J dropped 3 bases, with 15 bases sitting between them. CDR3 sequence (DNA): TGTGCCAGACCCGGGACTGCAAACTACAATGAGCAGTTCTTC. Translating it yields CARPGTANYNEQFF.

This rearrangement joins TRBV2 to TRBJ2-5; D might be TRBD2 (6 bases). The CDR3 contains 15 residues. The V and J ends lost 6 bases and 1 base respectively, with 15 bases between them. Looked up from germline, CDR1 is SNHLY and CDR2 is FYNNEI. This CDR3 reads CASSPSGRGQETQYF. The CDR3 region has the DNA TGTGCCAGCAGCCCTTCGGGGCGGGGCCAAGAGACCCAGTACTTC.

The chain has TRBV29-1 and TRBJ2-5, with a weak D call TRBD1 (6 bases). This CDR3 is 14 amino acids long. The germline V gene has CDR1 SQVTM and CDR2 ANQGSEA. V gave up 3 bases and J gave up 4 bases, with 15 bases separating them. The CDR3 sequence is CSVDYRVISETQYF. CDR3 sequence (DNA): TGCAGCGTTGACTACAGGGTAATCTCAGAGACCCAGTACTTC.

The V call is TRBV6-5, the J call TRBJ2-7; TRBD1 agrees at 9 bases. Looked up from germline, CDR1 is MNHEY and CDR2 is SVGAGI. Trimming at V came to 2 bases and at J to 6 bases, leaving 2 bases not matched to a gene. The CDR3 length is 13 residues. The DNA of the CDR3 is TGTGCCAGCAGTTACCTACAGGGGGCCGAGCAGTACTTC. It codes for CASSYLQGAEQYF.

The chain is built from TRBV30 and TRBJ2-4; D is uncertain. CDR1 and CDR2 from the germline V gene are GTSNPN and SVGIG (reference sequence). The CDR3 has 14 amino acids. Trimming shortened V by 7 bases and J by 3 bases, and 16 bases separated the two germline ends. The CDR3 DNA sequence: TGTGCCTTTACCTCACAGATAGGCAAAAACATTCAGTACTTC. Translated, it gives CAFTSQIGKNIQYF.

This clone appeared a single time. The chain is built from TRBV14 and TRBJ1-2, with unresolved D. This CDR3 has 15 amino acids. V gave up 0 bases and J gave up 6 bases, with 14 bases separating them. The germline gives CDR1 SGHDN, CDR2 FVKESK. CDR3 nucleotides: TGTGCCAGCAGCCAAGATCTGTCCAGGTACAATGGCTACACCTTC. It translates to CASSQDLSRYNGYTF. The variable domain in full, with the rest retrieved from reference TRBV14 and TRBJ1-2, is EAGVTQFPSHSVIEKGQTVTLRCDPISGHDNLYWYRRVMGKEIKFLLHFVKESKQDESGMPNNRFLAERTGGTYSTLKVQPAELEDSGVYFCASSQDLSRYNGYTFGSGTRLTVV.